Below are 31 T cell receptor beta chains sequenced from a single sample in a study of blood T cell repertoires in COVID-19. Clones were read by immunoSEQ multiplex PCR, and TCRdb kept only the in-frame ones, dropping some. The data show 60,000 to 65,000 clones, roughly 78% seen once. Sequences were obtained from peripheral blood. All receptors derive from a man aged 55-75 years with COVID-19, enrolled during active disease.

The chain recombines TRBV12-5 with TRBJ1-2; D is undetermined. In germline, CDR1 is LGHNT, CDR2 FRNRAP. V gave up 0 bases and J gave up 5 bases, with 13 bases separating them. There are 15 residues in the CDR3. The CDR3, as DNA: TGTGCTAGTGGTTTGGTCTCCGGTTTCCCTTATGGCTACACCTTC. It translates to CASGLVSGFPYGYTF.

V and J are TRBV13 and TRBJ1-2; perhaps TRBD1 as D (6 bases). Germline V gene data show CDR1 as PRHDT and CDR2 as FYEKMQ (reference sequence). The CDR3 spans 13 residues. The ends were cut back, 5 bases at V and 2 bases at J, with 9 bases in the middle. The CDR3 is CASSPQGNYGYTF. CDR3 nucleotides: TGTGCCAGCAGCCCCCAGGGGAACTATGGCTACACCTTC.

The CDR3 sequence: CATAGSTDTQYF. CDR3 coding DNA: TGTGCCACAGCGGGGAGCACAGATACGCAGTATTTT. This chain links TRBV24-1 with TRBJ2-3; 7 nucleotides align to TRBD2. Germline CDR1 reads KGHDR; CDR2 reads SFDVKD. The J segment lost 0 bases and the V segment lost 10 bases, leaving 0 bases of the junction unmatched. The CDR3 loop spans 12 amino acids.

The chain uses TRBV2 and TRBJ1-2, with D possibly being TRBD1 (6 bases). CDR1 is SNHLY and CDR2 is FYNNEI in the germline V gene. The CDR3 totals 12 residues. Trimming pared 6 bases from V and 8 bases from J, leaving 13 bases between. The CDR3 reads CASRQDSGGYTF. DNA of the CDR3: TGTGCCAGCAGGCAGGACAGCGGAGGCTACACCTTC. Drawing the rest from reference TRBV2 and TRBJ1-2, the complete variable domain is EPEVTQTPSHQVTQMGQEVILRCVPISNHLYFYWYRQILGQKVEFLVSFYNNEISEKSEIFDDQFSVERPDGSNFTLKIRSTKLEDSAMYFCASRQDSGGYTFGSGTRLTVV.

This chain connects TRBV30 to TRBJ2-1, with 8 nucleotides matching TRBD1. Per germline, CDR1 GTSNPN and CDR2 SVGIG (reference sequence). V shed 8 bases and J 5 bases; nucleotides not matched to a gene: 11. The CDR3 contains 14 residues. The CDR3 bases are TGTGCCGTTGATCATGGGACAGGCCACAATGAGCAGTTCTTC. Protein: CAVDHGTGHNEQFF. Drawing the rest from reference TRBV30 and TRBJ2-1, the complete variable domain is SQTIHQWPATLVQPVGSPLSLECTVEGTSNPNLYWYRQAAGRGLQLLFYSVGIGQISSEVPQNLSASRPQDRQFILSSKKLLLSDSGFYLCAVDHGTGHNEQFFGPGTRLTVL.

The chain uses TRBV3-1 (or the pseudogene TRBV3-2) and TRBJ2-5; D gene ambiguous. CDR1 LGHDT and CDR2 YNNKEL come from the germline V gene (reference sequence). Trimming took off 3 bases at V and 2 bases at J, with 7 bases between the two ends. CDR3 length equals 13 residues. CDR3 loop: CASSQARQETQYF. CDR3 in DNA: TGTGCCAGCAGCCAGGCTAGACAAGAGACCCAGTACTTC.

J is TRBJ2-1 and V is TRBV28; D not resolved. Germline CDR1 reads MDHEN; CDR2 reads SYDVKM. The CDR3 spans 14 residues. With 3 bases removed from V and 0 bases from J, the gap between germline ends came to 6 bases. The CDR3 sequence: CASSFTGSYNEQFF. The CDR3 region has the DNA TGTGCCAGCAGTTTCACCGGCTCCTACAATGAGCAGTTCTTC.

V is TRBV7-3 and J is TRBJ2-7, with a weak D call TRBD2 (7 bases). The CDR3 consists of 16 residues. Germline CDR1 is SGHTA and CDR2 is FQGTGA. Deletions cut 5 bases from V and 0 bases from J, with 17 bases between. The CDR3 DNA reads as TGTGCCAGCAGCCCCCCAGGGGCGGGAGCCTCCTACGAGCAGTACTTC. Translating gives CASSPPGAGASYEQYF. The whole variable domain, remainder taken from reference TRBV7-3 and TRBJ2-7, is GAGVSQTPSNKVTEKGKYVELRCDPISGHTALYWYRQSLGQGPEFLIYFQGTGAADDSGLPNDRFFAVRPEGSVSTLKIQRTERGDSAVYLCASSPPGAGASYEQYFGPGTRLTVT.

V gene TRBV4-2 combines with J gene TRBJ2-3, with 8 bases that match TRBD1. Germline V lookup: CDR1 LGHNA, CDR2 YNFKEQ. With 3 bases clipped from V and 1 base from J, the junction kept 9 bases outside the gene matches. The CDR3 is made up of 17 amino acids. The CDR3 loop reads CASSHSPGGAGTDTQYF. The CDR3 region has the DNA TGTGCCAGCAGCCATTCGCCAGGGGGCGCCGGCACAGATACGCAGTATTTT.

The chain combines TRBV15 with TRBJ2-3, with a weak D call TRBD2 (6 bases). V was shortened by 5 bases and J by 0 bases, with 18 bases between the two germline ends. The length of the CDR3 is 17 residues. Germline values: CDR1 LNHNV, CDR2 YYDKDF (reference sequence). The DNA of the CDR3 is TGTGCCACCAGCGGAACCAATCTAGCGCTGAGCACAGATACGCAGTATTTT. Translating it yields CATSGTNLALSTDTQYF.

The gene calls are TRBV19 and TRBJ1-5, with a weak D call TRBD1 (5 bases). V lost 3 bases, J lost 11 bases, and 17 bases lay in between. This CDR3 has 14 residues. Looked up from germline, CDR1 is LNHDA and CDR2 is SQIVND (reference sequence). The CDR3 DNA sequence: TGTGCCAGTAGTATTGGGCAGGGATTTGGGGCCCAGCATTTT. Its translation is CASSIGQGFGAQHF.

The J gene is TRBJ1-6, the V gene TRBV12-5, with 7 bases aligning to TRBD1. The CDR3 is made up of 16 amino acids. V shed 0 bases, J shed 8 bases, and the junction held 7 bases outside the gene matches. Germline CDR1 is LGHNT and CDR2 is FRNRAP. Here the CDR3 DNA reads TGTGCTAGTGGTTTGGTACTGGGACAGAGGTATTCACCCCTCCACTTT. Protein sequence: CASGLVLGQRYSPLHF.

The CDR3 DNA follows: TGTGCCAGCAGCTTGGATTGGGGGCCCAACTATGGCTACACCTTC. Its protein product is CASSLDWGPNYGYTF. The genes are TRBV5-4 and TRBJ1-2; possible D gene TRBD1, 6 bases. The CDR3 covers 15 residues. Trimming took 0 bases from V and 2 from J, leaving 11 bases between them. Germline assignment: CDR1 SGHNT and CDR2 YYREEE (reference sequence).

The V call is TRBV5-1, the J call TRBJ1-2; D is uncertain. The CDR3 covers 12 residues. Trimming removed 6 bases at V and 2 bases at J, with 8 bases between. Germline CDR1 SGHRS, CDR2 YFSETQ. The CDR3 reads CASKEGNYGYTF. In nucleotides, the CDR3 is TGCGCCAGCAAAGAGGGAAACTATGGCTACACCTTC.

The gene calls are TRBV14 and TRBJ2-5; 7 bases are shared with TRBD1. The ends lost 5 bases at V and 4 bases at J; junction bases unmatched: 1. The CDR3 loop spans 12 amino acids. CDR1 is SGHDN and CDR2 is FVKESK in the germline V gene. The CDR3 loop reads CASSWDRETQYF. CDR3 in DNA: TGTGCCAGCAGCTGGGACAGAGAGACCCAGTACTTC.

This clone was picked up a small number of times. The chain uses TRBV9 and TRBJ2-1; possibly TRBD1 for D (6 bases). The CDR3 length is 15 residues. The germline V gene encodes CDR1 SGDLS and CDR2 YYNGEE. V lost 0 bases to trimming and J lost 4 bases, with 11 bases between them. The CDR3, as DNA: TGTGCCAGCAGCGTAGCTGGGGGCCTTTACAATGAGCAGTTCTTC. It codes for CASSVAGGLYNEQFF.

The rearrangement joins TRBV27 to TRBJ2-1; D might be TRBD1 (5 bases). The germline V gene has CDR1 MNHEY and CDR2 SMNVEV (reference sequence). The CDR3 runs 16 residues. Trimming took 4 bases from V and 1 from J, leaving 14 bases between them. The CDR3 spells CASSSLVGASYNEQFF. For the CDR3, the DNA is TGTGCCAGCAGTTCCCTCGTTGGGGCATCCTACAATGAGCAGTTCTTC.

This clone was seen at least ten times. V and J are TRBV5-1 and TRBJ1-4; the D gene is possibly TRBD1 (6 bases). The CDR3 loop spans 15 amino acids. Germline CDR1 reads SGHRS; CDR2 reads YFSETQ. V was pared by 3 bases and J by 8 bases, with 17 bases between. The CDR3 nucleotides read TGCGCCAGCAGCTCCGGACAGTCCCTTGGGGAAAAACTGTTTTTT. Amino acids: CASSSGQSLGEKLFF. Full variable domain (remainder filled in from reference TRBV5-1 and TRBJ1-4): KAGVTQTPRYLIKTRGQQVTLSCSPISGHRSVSWYQQTPGQGLQFLFEYFSETQRNKGNFPGRFSGRQFSNSRSEMNVSTLELGDSALYLCASSSGQSLGEKLFFGSGTQLSVL.

V and J are TRBV6-6 and TRBJ2-7; D perhaps matches TRBD1 (6 bases). The CDR3 is 14 residues long. Trimming removed 6 bases from V and 2 bases from J, with 14 bases in between. The germline V gene encodes CDR1 MNHNY and CDR2 SVGAGI (reference sequence). The CDR3 coding sequence is TGTGCCAGCAGCCCGGACAGAAGCCCCTACGAGCAGTACTTC. This translates into CASSPDRSPYEQYF.

The CDR3 nucleotides read TGTGCCAGTAGTATAATGGCACAGGGCCTCTCCTACGAGCAGTACTTC. Protein product: CASSIMAQGLSYEQYF. The rearrangement joins TRBV19 to TRBJ2-7, with D possibly being TRBD1 (6 bases). The CDR3 sequence is 16 residues long. V dropped 2 bases and J dropped 0 bases, with 14 bases sitting between them. CDR1 is LNHDA and CDR2 is SQIVND in the germline V gene (reference sequence).

The chain uses TRBV25-1 and TRBJ2-1; D not certain. V was clipped by 3 bases and J by 2 bases, with 11 bases between them. The CDR3 has 15 amino acids. Germline assignment: CDR1 MGHDK and CDR2 SYGVNS. The CDR3 DNA sequence: TGTGCCAGCAGTGATAATTGGGCACCCTACAATGAGCAGTTCTTC. Its translation: CASSDNWAPYNEQFF.

The chain combines TRBV28 with TRBJ1-1, with a tentative D call TRBD1 (6 bases). Trimming left V 7 bases short and J 5 bases short, with 17 bases between. From germline, CDR1 is MDHEN and CDR2 SYDVKM. The CDR3 is made up of 14 amino acids. CDR3 region: CASMWGGGGTEAFF. The CDR3 DNA sequence: TGTGCCAGCATGTGGGGAGGGGGAGGGACTGAAGCTTTCTTT. The whole variable domain, filled in from reference TRBV28 and TRBJ1-1, reads DVKVTQSSRYLVKRTGEKVFLECVQDMDHENMFWYRQDPGLGLRLIYFSYDVKMKEKGDIPEGYSVSREKKERFSLILESASTNQTSMYLCASMWGGGGTEAFFGQGTRLTVV.

The chain is built from TRBV11-2 and TRBJ2-1; D gene unclear. This CDR3 has 12 residues. Germline CDR1 and CDR2: SGHAT and FQNNGV. Deletions cut 4 bases from V and 7 bases from J, with 8 bases between. CDR3 bases: TGTGCCAGCAGCTCCACTTCGAATGAGCAGTTCTTC. Translation gives CASSSTSNEQFF.

The rearrangement uses TRBV9 and TRBJ1-6, with TRBD1 as a possible D gene (5 bases). From germline, CDR1 is SGDLS and CDR2 YYNGEE. The CDR3 spans 12 residues. Trimming took off 6 bases at V and 4 bases at J, with 5 bases between the two ends. The CDR3 DNA reads TGTGCCAGCAAGGGGTATAATTCACCCCTCCACTTT. Amino acid sequence: CASKGYNSPLHF.

This clone was detected only once. The chain joins TRBV7-9 to TRBJ1-1, with 7 nucleotides matching TRBD1. Germline loops: CDR1 SEHNR, CDR2 FQNEAQ (reference sequence). This CDR3 has 14 amino acids. The trim removed 7 bases at V and 5 bases at J, leaving 10 bases unmatched. The CDR3: CASTPGQGETEAFF. The CDR3 DNA reads TGTGCCAGCACCCCAGGCCAGGGGGAGACTGAAGCTTTCTTT.

J is TRBJ1-1 and V is TRBV18; tentative D call: TRBD1 (5 bases). Per the germline V gene, CDR1 is KGHSH and CDR2 is LQKENI. V was pared by 2 bases and J by 4 bases, with 8 bases between. The CDR3 sequence is 13 residues long. CDR3 DNA: TGTGCCAGCTCACCATGGGGGGGCACTGAAGCTTTCTTT. It encodes CASSPWGGTEAFF.

The chain is built from TRBV19 and TRBJ1-4, with 7 nucleotides matching TRBD1. In germline, CDR1 is LNHDA, CDR2 SQIVND (reference sequence). This CDR3 is built from 15 residues. J lost 7 bases, V lost 5 bases, and 10 bases had no gene match. CDR3 in DNA: TGTGCCAGTAGTGACCACCCCGGGACAGTTGAAAAACTGTTTTTT. It specifies CASSDHPGTVEKLFF.

This clone was seen a handful of times. The chain has TRBV7-9 and TRBJ2-5; perhaps TRBD2 as D (5 bases). This CDR3 spans 14 amino acids. V shed 1 base and J shed 4 bases, with 10 bases lying between them. The germline V gene encodes CDR1 SEHNR and CDR2 FQNEAQ (reference sequence). The CDR3 bases are TGTGCCAGCAGCTTAGGTGGTAGCGCAGAGACCCAGTACTTC. Translation gives CASSLGGSAETQYF.

Written as DNA, the CDR3 is TGTGCCAGCAGCTTAGACTCGGAGGTTTCACCCCTCCACTTT. Encoded protein: CASSLDSEVSPLHF. This chain uses TRBV7-9 with TRBJ1-6; no reliable D call. Germline V gene data show CDR1 as SEHNR and CDR2 as FQNEAQ (reference sequence). The CDR3 has 14 amino acids. Trimming took off 1 base at V and 9 bases at J, with 10 bases between the two ends.

The V call is TRBV9, the J call TRBJ1-4; a possible D gene is TRBD1 (6 bases). Germline-derived CDR1 and CDR2 are SGDLS and YYNGEE. This CDR3 has 15 amino acids. V dropped 0 bases and J dropped 8 bases, with 14 bases sitting between them. CDR3 nucleotide sequence: TGTGCCAGCAGCGTAGGAGGGGGTGTTGGGGAAAAACTGTTTTTT. Encoded protein: CASSVGGGVGEKLFF.

The chain couples TRBV29-1 to TRBJ1-2; 7 nucleotides line up with TRBD1. CDR3 length equals 12 residues. Germline V gene data show CDR1 as SQVTM and CDR2 as ANQGSEA. J lost 3 bases, V lost 5 bases, and 3 bases had no gene match. This CDR3 is CSVTQGDYGYTF. Written as DNA, the CDR3 is TGCAGCGTTACTCAGGGGGACTATGGCTACACCTTC.